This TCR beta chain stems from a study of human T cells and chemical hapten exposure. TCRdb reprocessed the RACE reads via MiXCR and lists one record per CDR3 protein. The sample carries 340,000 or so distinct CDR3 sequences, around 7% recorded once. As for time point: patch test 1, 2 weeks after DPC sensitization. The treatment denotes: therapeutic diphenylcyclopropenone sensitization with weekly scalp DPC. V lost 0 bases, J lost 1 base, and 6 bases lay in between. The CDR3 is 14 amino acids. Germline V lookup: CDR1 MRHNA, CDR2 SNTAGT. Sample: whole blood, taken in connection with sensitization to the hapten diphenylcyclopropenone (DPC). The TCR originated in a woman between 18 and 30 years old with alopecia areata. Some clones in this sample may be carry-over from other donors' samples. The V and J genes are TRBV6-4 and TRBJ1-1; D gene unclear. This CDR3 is CASSDSTENTEAFF. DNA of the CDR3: TGTGCCAGCAGTGACTCGACTGAGAACACTGAAGCTTTCTTT.